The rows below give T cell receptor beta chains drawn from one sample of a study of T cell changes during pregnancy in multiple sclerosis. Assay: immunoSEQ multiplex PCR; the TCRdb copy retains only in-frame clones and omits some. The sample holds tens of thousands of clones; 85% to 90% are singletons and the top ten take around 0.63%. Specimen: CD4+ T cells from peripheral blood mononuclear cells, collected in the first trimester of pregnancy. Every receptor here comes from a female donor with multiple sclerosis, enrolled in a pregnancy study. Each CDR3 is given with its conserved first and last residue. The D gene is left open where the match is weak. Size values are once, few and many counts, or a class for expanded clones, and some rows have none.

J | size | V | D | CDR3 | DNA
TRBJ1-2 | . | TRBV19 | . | CASSTSGVFGYGYTF | TGTGCCAGTAGTACGTCGGGGGTCTTCGGCTATGGCTACACCTTC
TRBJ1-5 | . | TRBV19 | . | CASKAAINQPQHF | TGTGCCAGTAAAGCAGCGATTAATCAGCCCCAGCATTTT
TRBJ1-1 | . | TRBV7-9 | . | CASSVTQGIPEAFF | TGTGCCAGCAGCGTTACACAGGGAATTCCTGAAGCTTTCTTT
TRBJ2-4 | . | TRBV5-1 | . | CASSPDRLVNIQYF | TGCGCCAGCAGCCCCGACAGATTGGTGAACATTCAGTACTTC
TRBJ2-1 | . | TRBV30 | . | CAWSPLGGTYNEQFF | TGTGCCTGGAGTCCCCTCGGAGGGACTTACAATGAGCAGTTCTTC
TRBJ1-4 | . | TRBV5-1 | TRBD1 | CASSLYRGPNEKLFF | TGCGCCAGCAGCTTGTACAGGGGCCCTAATGAAAAACTGTTTTTT
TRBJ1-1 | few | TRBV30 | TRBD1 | CAWNTGTGPNTEAFF | TGTGCCTGGAACACCGGGACAGGACCGAACACTGAAGCTTTCTTT
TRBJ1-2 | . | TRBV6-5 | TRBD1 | CASSPDRAYGYTF | TGTGCCAGCAGTCCGGACAGGGCGTATGGCTACACCTTC
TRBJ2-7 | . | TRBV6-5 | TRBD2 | CASSSPRTSREQYF | TGTGCCAGCAGTTCCCCCCGGACTAGCCGCGAGCAGTACTTC
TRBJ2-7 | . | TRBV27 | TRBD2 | CASSFTGGISYEQYF | TGTGCCAGCAGTTTTACGGGAGGGATTTCCTACGAGCAGTACTTC
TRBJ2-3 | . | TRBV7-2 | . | CASSLGGRVGTDTQYF | TGTGCCAGCAGCCTAGGTGGGCGCGTGGGCACAGATACGCAGTATTTT
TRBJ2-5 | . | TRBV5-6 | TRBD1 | CASRSWGQGAGEETQYF | TGTGCCAGCAGGTCTTGGGGACAGGGGGCCGGAGAAGAGACCCAGTACTTC
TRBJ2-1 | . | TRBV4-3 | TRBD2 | CASSQEPSGSLGEQFF | TGCGCCAGCAGCCAAGAGCCTAGCGGGAGTCTCGGTGAGCAGTTCTTC
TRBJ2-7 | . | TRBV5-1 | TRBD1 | CASSSSGTGGHEQYF | TGCGCCAGCAGCTCCTCCGGGACAGGTGGCCACGAGCAGTACTTC
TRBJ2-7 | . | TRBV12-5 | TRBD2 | CASGLGGGSYEQYF | TGTGCTAGTGGTTTAGGCGGGGGATCCTACGAGCAGTACTTC
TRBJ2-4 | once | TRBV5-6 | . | CASSLGVAKNIQYF | TGTGCCAGCAGCTTGGGAGTGGCCAAAAACATTCAGTACTTC
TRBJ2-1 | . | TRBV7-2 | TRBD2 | CASSSAGREINEQFF | TGTGCCAGCAGCTCAGCCGGGAGGGAGATCAATGAGCAGTTCTTC
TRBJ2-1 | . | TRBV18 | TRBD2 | CASSPQSGNYNEQFF | TGTGCCAGCTCACCACAGAGCGGGAACTACAATGAGCAGTTCTTC
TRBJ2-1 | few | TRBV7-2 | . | CASSLDWNEQFF | TGTGCCAGCAGCCTGGACTGGAATGAGCAGTTCTTC
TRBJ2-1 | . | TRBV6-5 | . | CASSYLSGNEQFF | TGTGCCAGCAGTTACCTCAGCGGGAATGAGCAGTTCTTC
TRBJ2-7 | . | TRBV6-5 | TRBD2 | CASSYSAGGSKEQYF | TGTGCCAGCAGTTACTCCGCCGGCGGGAGTAAAGAGCAGTACTTC
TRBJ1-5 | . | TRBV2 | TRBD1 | CASSGGTGVKQPQHF | TGCGCCAGCAGTGGGGGGACAGGGGTGAAGCAGCCCCAGCATTTT
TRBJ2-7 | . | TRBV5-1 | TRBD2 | CASSLGLAGVGYEQYF | TGCGCCAGCAGCTTAGGACTAGCGGGAGTTGGGTACGAGCAGTACTTC
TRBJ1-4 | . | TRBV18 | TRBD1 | CASSRTGGANEKLFF | TGTGCCAGCTCACGGACAGGGGGCGCAAATGAAAAACTGTTTTTT
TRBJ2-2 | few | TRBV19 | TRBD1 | CASSVRGLTGELFF | TGTGCCAGTAGTGTCAGGGGGCTCACCGGGGAGCTGTTTTTT
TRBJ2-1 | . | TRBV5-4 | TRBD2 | CASRPAGGGEQFF | TGTGCCAGCAGACCAGCGGGAGGGGGTGAGCAGTTCTTC
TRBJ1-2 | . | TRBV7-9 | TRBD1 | CASGGQGAGGYTF | TGTGCCAGCGGGGGACAGGGGGCCGGAGGCTACACCTTC
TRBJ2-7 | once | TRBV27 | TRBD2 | CASSSGGSLPEQYF | TGTGCCAGCAGTTCTGGCGGGAGTCTTCCCGAGCAGTACTTC